The clone carrying this TCR beta chain turned up a few times. The target antigen is unknown. CDR3 length: 14 amino acids. Germline V gene sequence: CDR1 SNHLY, CDR2 FYNNEI. The V end lost 4 bases, the J end lost 4 bases, and 13 bases lay between the germline ends. This entry comes from a study of Ad26.COV2.S vaccination and SARS-CoV-2 variants. Study conclusions and caveats: Quantification of TCR breadth and depth may have yielded underestimates of total T cell responses. Considerable breadth of spike-specific CD8+ and CD4+ T cell responses has reportedly been documented following vaccination.

Treatment specified: roughly 18 received Ad26.COV2.S at low or high dose, single or two shots; 5 received placebo; per-sample allocation not given. Vaccine and placebo recipients were sampled on day 63 after the first injection. It was an adult aged 18-55 years in Boston who was the donor. Profiled with immunoSEQ multiplex PCR; TCRdb holds only in-frame clones, not every one. The sample shows 350,000 to 600,000 clones, 89% of them seen only once. The sample here was peripheral blood, taken in a trial of Ad26.COV2.S vaccine versus placebo. The chain couples TRBV2 to TRBJ1-2; D is unresolved. The TCR sequence derives from a person between 18 and 59 years old who received the Ad26.COV2.S COVID-19 vaccine or a placebo. CDR3 nucleotides: TGTGCCAGCAGTGGCGAGGCAAGGAGCTATGGCTACACCTTC. It yields the protein CASSGEARSYGYTF.